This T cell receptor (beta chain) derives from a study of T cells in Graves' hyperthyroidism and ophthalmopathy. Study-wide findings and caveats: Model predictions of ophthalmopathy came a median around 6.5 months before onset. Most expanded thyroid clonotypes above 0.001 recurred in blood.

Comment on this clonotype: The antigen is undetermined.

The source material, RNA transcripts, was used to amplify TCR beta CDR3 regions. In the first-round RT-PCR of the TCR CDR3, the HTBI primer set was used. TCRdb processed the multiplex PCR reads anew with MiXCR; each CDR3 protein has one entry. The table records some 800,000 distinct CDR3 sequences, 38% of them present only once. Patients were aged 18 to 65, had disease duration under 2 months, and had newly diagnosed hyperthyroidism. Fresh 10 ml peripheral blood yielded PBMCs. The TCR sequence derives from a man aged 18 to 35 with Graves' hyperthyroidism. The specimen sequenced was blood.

The CDR3 nucleotides are TGTGCCAGCAGCTCTTCGGGGACCACTGAAGCTTTCTTT. The encoded protein is CASSSSGTTEAFF. The chain links TRBV7-8 to TRBJ1-1; TRBD1 is a possible D gene (5 bases). Looked up from germline, CDR1 is SGHVS and CDR2 is FQNEAQ. CDR3 length: 13 residues. Trimming removed 4 bases from V and 4 bases from J, with 10 bases in between.